The clone carrying this T cell receptor beta chain was seen a single time. Sequence at one end of the junction differs from germline and may be a read error. Per the original methods: Reference gene primer amplification gave estimated nucleated cell counts. The method was immunoSEQ multiplex PCR; TCRdb's version includes in-frame clones alone and lacks a portion of them. The V and J calls and the clone size are those of that table, but D and trimming were determined from the DNA. Found here are 130,000 to 150,000 clones, 85% to 90% of them singletons; the top ten hold around 6.1%. This specimen comes from a study of blood T cell repertoires in COVID-19. Whole-study context: The United States, Italy and Spain provided the acute and convalescent COVID-19 samples.

CDR1 is SSHAT and CDR2 is FNYEAQ in the germline V gene (reference sequence). CDR3 length: 15 amino acids. This TCR was recovered from a man older than 75 with acute or convalescent COVID-19. Sample: peripheral blood. The V gene is TRBV7-7, the J gene TRBJ1-2; TRBD1 matches 11 bases. CDR3 sequence: CASSSPGQGDHGYTF. The CDR3 coding sequence is TGTGCTAGCAGCTCCCCGGGACAGGGGGATCATGGCTACACCTTC.